What follows are 28 T cell receptor beta chains derived from one specimen sequenced in a study of CD8 T cells in Susac syndrome. Reverse transcription of 0.5 to 1 ug RNA was performed with random hexamers. TCRdb reprocessed the immunoSEQ multiplex PCR reads with MiXCR, giving one entry per CDR3 protein. The sample records some 200,000 distinct CDR3 sequences, 85% to 95% being singletons. Sequenced sample: CD8+ T cells from PBMCs. The receptors were sampled from a human donor with Susac syndrome.

V is TRBV29-1 and J is TRBJ2-7, with TRBD2 identical over 10 bases. Per germline, CDR1 SQVTM and CDR2 ANQGSEA. This CDR3 is built from 18 residues. V trimming: 1 base; J trimming: 0 bases; junction bases outside the gene matches: 12. The CDR3 loop is CSVEVGIAGGKFSYEQYF. In DNA form, the CDR3 reads TGCAGCGTTGAAGTTGGGATAGCGGGGGGAAAATTCTCCTACGAGCAGTACTTC.

The CDR3 protein is CSARDSAPVGEQYF. DNA for the CDR3: TGCAGTGCTAGAGATAGTGCCCCGGTGGGCGAGCAGTACTTC. The chain links TRBV20-1 to TRBJ2-7, with D hard to call. V was shortened by 0 bases and J by 6 bases, with 15 bases between the two germline ends. Germline V gene data show CDR1 as DFQATT and CDR2 as SNEGSKA (reference sequence). The CDR3 sequence is 14 residues long.

The chain combines TRBV28 with TRBJ2-4, with 8 positions matching TRBD2. The V segment lost 0 bases and the J segment 5 bases; nucleotides outside the gene matches: 3. The germline CDR1 and CDR2 sequences are MDHEN and SYDVKM. The CDR3 covers 15 residues. CDR3 DNA: TGTGCCAGCAGTTTATGGGCGGGGGGCGAAAACATTCAGTACTTC. Translation gives CASSLWAGGENIQYF.

The chain combines TRBV5-1 with TRBJ2-1; D possibly corresponds to TRBD2 (6 bases). Germline V CDR1 and CDR2: SGHRS, YFSETQ. This CDR3 is 16 amino acids long. The V end was cut by 0 bases, the J end by 2 bases, with 12 bases between. The CDR3 reads CASSLAAGPTYNEQFF. DNA for the CDR3: TGCGCCAGCAGCTTGGCCGCGGGGCCTACCTACAATGAGCAGTTCTTC.

This rearrangement joins TRBV4-1 to TRBJ1-1; possibly TRBD1 for D (6 bases). V lost 0 bases and J 1 base, leaving 9 bases between the germline ends. This CDR3 comprises 15 residues. Looked up from germline, CDR1 is MGHRA and CDR2 is YSYEKL. The CDR3: CASSQDPGQNTEAFF. The CDR3 nucleotides read TGCGCCAGCAGCCAAGACCCGGGACAGAACACTGAAGCTTTCTTT.

The CDR3, as DNA: TGCGCGACCGGGGAGACAGGGGCTTTGGAGACCCAGTACTTC. Its translation: CATGETGALETQYF. J is TRBJ2-5 and V is TRBV10-1, with 8 nucleotides matching TRBD1. The CDR3 covers 14 residues. Germline V gene lookup returns CDR1 WNHNN and CDR2 SYGVQD (reference sequence).

V gene TRBV9 combines with J gene TRBJ2-1; possible D gene TRBD2, 7 bases. Germline assignment: CDR1 SGDLS and CDR2 YYNGEE. Trimming removed 0 bases from V and 9 bases from J, with 13 bases in between. This CDR3 has 14 amino acids. The CDR3 spells CASSVGGGATEQFF. CDR3 coding DNA: TGTGCCAGCAGCGTAGGGGGGGGCGCGACTGAGCAGTTCTTC.

This sequence joins TRBV6-1 and TRBJ2-1, with TRBD2 as a possible D gene (5 bases). CDR1 is MNHNS and CDR2 is SASEGT in the germline V gene. The CDR3 totals 16 residues. V was trimmed by 1 base and J by 0 bases, leaving 10 bases between them. The CDR3 region is CASSEGRASSYNEQFF. The CDR3 DNA sequence: TGTGCCAGCAGTGAAGGGCGGGCCTCCTCCTACAATGAGCAGTTCTTC.

The chain uses TRBV7-9 and TRBJ2-1, with D uncertain. The CDR3 covers 11 residues. V was cut by 3 bases and J by 10 bases, with 7 bases left in between. Germline V gene data show CDR1 as SEHNR and CDR2 as FQNEAQ (reference sequence). The CDR3 coding sequence is TGTGCCAGCAGCTTGGCTGAAGAGCAGTTCTTC. Protein sequence: CASSLAEEQFF.

V gene TRBV29-1 combines with J gene TRBJ1-1, with no clear D. The CDR3 sequence is 11 residues long. Trimming pared 6 bases from V and 0 bases from J, leaving 5 bases between. From germline, CDR1 is SQVTM and CDR2 ANQGSEA. The CDR3 DNA is TGCAGCGTGATGGTGAACACTGAAGCTTTCTTT. It yields the protein CSVMVNTEAFF.

The gene calls are TRBV4-2 and TRBJ2-7; 7 bases map to TRBD1. The germline gives CDR1 LGHNA, CDR2 YNFKEQ. This CDR3 has 15 amino acids. J gave up 4 bases and V 4 bases, and 10 bases lay outside the gene matches. CDR3 in DNA: TGTGCCAGCAGCCGAGACAGGGATGGTTGGTACGAGCAGTACTTC. As protein: CASSRDRDGWYEQYF.

V usage is TRBV20-1 and J usage is TRBJ2-5, with D possibly TRBD2 on 5 matching bases. The CDR3 contains 15 residues. V lost 0 bases and J 1 base, leaving 12 bases between the germline ends. Germline V gives CDR1 DFQATT, CDR2 SNEGSKA (reference sequence). The CDR3, as DNA: TGCAGTGCTAGAGAGGGAGTGTGGGTCCAAGAGACCCAGTACTTC. Translated, it gives CSAREGVWVQETQYF.

The chain couples TRBV6-1 to TRBJ1-2, with 7 bases matching TRBD1. The J segment lost 4 bases and the V segment lost 1 base, leaving 6 bases of the junction unmatched. The CDR3 covers 15 residues. From germline, CDR1 is MNHNS and CDR2 SASEGT. The CDR3, as DNA: TGTGCCAGCAGTGAAGAGGCAGGGGGGGGCTATGGCTACACCTTC. Translated: CASSEEAGGGYGYTF.

This rearrangement joins TRBV2 to TRBJ1-5; D is possibly TRBD1 (5 bases). Between the trimmed V and J ends, which lost 8 bases and 7 bases, there was a span of 15 bases. Germline V CDR1 and CDR2: SNHLY, FYNNEI. CDR3 size: 13 residues. CDR3 residues: CASSLSWDQPQHF. The CDR3 nucleotides read TGTGCCAGCTCACTTTCATGGGACCAGCCCCAGCATTTT.

The V gene is TRBV3-1, the J gene TRBJ1-1, with 7 bases fitting TRBD1. CDR3 length: 14 residues. CDR1 and CDR2 (germline): LGHDT, YNNKEL (reference sequence). Trimming cost V 0 bases and J 3 bases; bases outside gene matches: 1. CDR3 in DNA: TGTGCCAGCAGCCAAGAGGACAGGTACACTGAAGCTTTCTTT. This translates into CASSQEDRYTEAFF.

The J gene is TRBJ1-4, the V gene TRBV19; 7 bases are a match to TRBD1. The CDR3 covers 15 residues. Per germline, CDR1 LNHDA and CDR2 SQIVND (reference sequence). V shed 3 bases and J 5 bases; nucleotides not matched to a gene: 6. The CDR3 sequence: CASSITGATNEKLFF. Written as DNA, the CDR3 is TGTGCCAGTAGTATCACAGGGGCGACAAATGAAAAACTGTTTTTT.

V and J are TRBV5-1 and TRBJ2-7; 9 positions agree with TRBD1. V trimming: 0 bases; J trimming: 4 bases; junction bases outside the gene matches: 5. Germline values: CDR1 SGHRS, CDR2 YFSETQ. The CDR3 consists of 15 residues. CDR3 amino acids: CASSLARDRAYEQYF. The CDR3 DNA reads TGCGCCAGCAGCTTGGCCCGGGACAGGGCTTACGAGCAGTACTTC.

The rearrangement joins TRBV7-2 to TRBJ2-7, with TRBD1 as a possible D gene (7 bases). CDR1 is SGHTA, CDR2 FQGNSA, per germline. V was trimmed by 3 bases and J by 4 bases, leaving 13 bases between them. This CDR3 spans 14 amino acids. The CDR3 reads CASSFKTGRYEQYF. In DNA form, the CDR3 reads TGTGCCAGCAGCTTCAAGACAGGGAGGTACGAGCAGTACTTC.

The genes are TRBV7-8 and TRBJ2-1, with 16 bases aligning to TRBD2. Germline V CDR1 and CDR2: SGHVS, FQNEAQ. The CDR3 has 19 amino acids. Trimming removed 5 bases from V and 2 bases from J; junction bases left unmatched: 9. The CDR3 nucleotides are TGTGCCAGCAGCCCACGAGGAGGGACTAGCGGGAGGGCCTACAATGAGCAGTTCTTC. This translates into CASSPRGGTSGRAYNEQFF.

This sequence joins TRBV20-1 and TRBJ2-7, with D hard to call. The germline V gene encodes CDR1 DFQATT and CDR2 SNEGSKA (reference sequence). Trimming shortened V by 0 bases and J by 3 bases, and 9 bases separated the two germline ends. This CDR3 spans 13 amino acids. The CDR3 loop is CSARDRADYEQYF. DNA for the CDR3: TGCAGTGCTAGAGATCGGGCAGACTACGAGCAGTACTTC.

The rearrangement joins TRBV9 to TRBJ2-7, with 7 positions matching TRBD1. V trimming: 4 bases; J trimming: 2 bases; junction bases outside the gene matches: 9. This CDR3 is 15 amino acids long. Germline V lookup: CDR1 SGDLS, CDR2 YYNGEE. The CDR3 DNA is TGTGCCAGCAGCCAAACGATGGGACAGACCTACGAGCAGTACTTC. This sequence encodes CASSQTMGQTYEQYF.

The rearrangement uses TRBV7-9 and TRBJ1-1, with TRBD1 as a possible D gene (5 bases). Germline values: CDR1 SEHNR, CDR2 FQNEAQ (reference sequence). The CDR3 consists of 17 residues. Trimming pared 3 bases from V and 4 bases from J, leaving 21 bases between. DNA of the CDR3: TGTGCCAGCAGCTTTGGGGCAGGGCAGGGAGATAGCACTGAAGCTTTCTTT. Translating gives CASSFGAGQGDSTEAFF. Full variable domain (missing parts from reference TRBV7-9 and TRBJ1-1): DTGVSQNPRHKITKRGQNVTFRCDPISEHNRLYWYRQTLGQGPEFLTYFQNEAQLEKSRLLSDRFSAERPKGSFSTLEIQRTEQGDSAMYLCASSFGAGQGDSTEAFFGQGTRLTVV.

The chain combines TRBV6-5 with TRBJ2-1, with 10 bases matching TRBD1. This CDR3 is built from 13 residues. Trimming cost V 5 bases and J 9 bases; bases outside gene matches: 4. CDR1 and CDR2 (germline): MNHEY, SVGAGI. CDR3 bases: TGTGCCAGCAGTCCGGGACAGGGGTTTGAGCAGTTCTTC. As protein: CASSPGQGFEQFF.

In its sample, this clonotype was seen once. This chain joins TRBV4-1 and TRBJ1-5; 9 nucleotides match TRBD1. Losses at the gene ends were 3 bases for V and 5 bases for J; bases not matched to a gene: 5. The CDR3 consists of 15 residues. In germline, CDR1 is MGHRA, CDR2 YSYEKL. CDR3 amino acids: CASSQGQGEHQPQHF. As DNA, the CDR3 is TGCGCCAGCAGCCAGGGACAGGGTGAACATCAGCCCCAGCATTTT.

The DNA of the CDR3 is TGCAGTGCAAACGACGGGACAGGGGTTCCTAACTATGGCTACACCTTC. Translation gives CSANDGTGVPNYGYTF. J is TRBJ1-2 and V is TRBV20-1; 10 nucleotides align to TRBD1. The CDR3 is 16 residues long. V shed 6 bases and J 0 bases; nucleotides not matched to a gene: 10. From germline, CDR1 is DFQATT and CDR2 SNEGSKA (reference sequence).

The genes are TRBV9 and TRBJ2-7; D unresolved. V dropped 1 base and J dropped 2 bases, with 7 bases sitting between them. The V gene's germline CDR1 is SGDLS and CDR2 YYNGEE. This CDR3 region has 13 residues. The CDR3 DNA is TGTGCCAGCAGCGTAAACAGCGCCTACGAGCAGTACTTC. It specifies CASSVNSAYEQYF. The variable domain in full, with the rest retrieved from reference TRBV9 and TRBJ2-7, is DSGVTQTPKHLITATGQRVTLRCSPRSGDLSVYWYQQSLDQGLQFLIQYYNGEERAKGNILERFSAQQFPDLHSELNLSSLELGDSALYFCASSVNSAYEQYFGPGTRLTVT.

The V gene is TRBV29-1, the J gene TRBJ2-1; 7 nucleotides align to TRBD2. The V gene end was trimmed by 4 bases and the J gene end by 4 bases; junction bases not matched to a gene: 7. The CDR3 contains 14 residues. The germline gives CDR1 SQVTM, CDR2 ANQGSEA. In nucleotides, the CDR3 is TGCAGCGTTGCCCCAGCGGGGATATACAATGAGCAGTTCTTC. It encodes CSVAPAGIYNEQFF.

This sequence joins TRBV9 and TRBJ2-6; possible D gene TRBD2, 6 bases. Trimming stripped 6 bases from V and 0 bases from J, with 10 bases between. The germline V gene encodes CDR1 SGDLS and CDR2 YYNGEE. This CDR3 spans 15 amino acids. CDR3 sequence: CASTLGGSGANVLTF. Written as DNA, the CDR3 is TGTGCCAGCACCCTGGGGGGCTCTGGGGCCAACGTCCTGACTTTC.